These T cell receptor beta chains were read from a single sample in a study of neurological immune-mediated disorders. Using its own MiXCR run on the 5' RACE reads, TCRdb lists one record per CDR3 protein. In the table there are more than 75,000 distinct CDR3 sequences, 10% of which are singletons. The sequenced material came from PBMCs. The receptors shown here come from a middle-aged man in good health. Each CDR3 is given with its conserved first and last residue. The order of the fields is D gene, J gene, V gene, clone size, CDR3 protein, CDR3 DNA. The D gene is left open where the match is weak. Expanded clones get a size class; other rows say once, few or many, or leave the size out.

TRBD1	TRBJ2-7	TRBV29-1	many	CSVALGTGVHEQYF	TGCAGCGTCGCCCTCGGGACAGGGGTCCACGAGCAGTACTTC
-	TRBJ2-1	TRBV20-1	many	CSASRTEVGWNEQFF	TGCAGTGCTAGTCGGACGGAGGTAGGGTGGAATGAGCAGTTCTTC
-	TRBJ2-1	TRBV7-9	many	CASSLQESEQFF	TGTGCCAGCAGCCTACAGGAATCCGAGCAGTTCTTC
-	TRBJ2-7	TRBV2	many	CASSEEEGEQYF	TGTGCCAGCAGTGAAGAGGAGGGGGAGCAGTACTTC
-	TRBJ2-7	TRBV28	many	CASSSQGNGPYEQYF	TGTGCCAGCAGTTCTCAGGGGAACGGTCCCTACGAGCAGTACTTC
TRBD2	TRBJ2-1	TRBV29-1	many	CSVGALAGASNEQFF	TGCAGCGTTGGGGCCCTAGCGGGAGCTTCCAATGAGCAGTTCTTC
-	TRBJ2-3	TRBV10-1	-	CASSETTAKADTQYF	TGCGCCAGCAGTGAGACGACAGCTAAGGCAGATACGCAGTATTTT
-	TRBJ1-1	TRBV29-1	many	CSVVPGGSTEAFF	TGCAGCGTTGTCCCAGGCGGAAGTACTGAAGCTTTCTTT
-	TRBJ2-7	TRBV5-1	many	CASSLEDMFSYEQYF	TGCGCCAGCAGCCTAGAGGACATGTTCTCCTACGAGCAGTACTTC
-	TRBJ2-1	TRBV28	many	CASSIEGGEQFF	TGTGCCAGCAGTATCGAGGGGGGAGAGCAGTTCTTC
-	TRBJ2-7	TRBV13	many	CASSLDGQPREQYF	TGTGCCAGCAGCTTGGACGGACAGCCGCGCGAGCAGTACTTC
-	TRBJ2-3	TRBV28	many	CASSLVRRGRGTDTQYF	TGTGCCAGCAGTTTAGTCCGGCGGGGGCGGGGGACAGATACGCAGTATTTT
-	TRBJ2-5	TRBV11-2	few	CASSLDARGAGETQYF	TGTGCCAGCAGCTTAGACGCGAGGGGCGCAGGGGAGACCCAGTACTTC
-	TRBJ2-5	TRBV11-2	-	CASSLVYSETQYF	TGTGCCAGCAGCTTAGTTTATAGTGAGACCCAGTACTTC
-	TRBJ1-1	TRBV6-5	many	CASSSDSGNTEAFF	TGTGCCAGCAGTTCCGACTCAGGGAACACTGAAGCTTTCTTT
-	TRBJ2-7	TRBV5-1	many	CASSRTASYEQYF	TGCGCCAGCAGCCGGACAGCTTCCTACGAGCAGTACTTC
TRBD2	TRBJ2-3	TRBV6-5	many	CASSYSSSGRRGTDTQYF	TGTGCCAGCAGTTACTCGTCTAGCGGGAGAAGAGGAACAGATACGCAGTATTTT
-	TRBJ2-6	TRBV20-1	-	CSARDKGFPGANVLTF	TGCAGTGCTAGAGATAAGGGGTTTCCTGGGGCCAACGTCCTGACTTTC
TRBD1	TRBJ2-5	TRBV6-6	many	CASSYPGTGGETQYF	TGTGCCAGCAGTTACCCCGGGACAGGGGGAGAGACCCAGTACTTC
-	TRBJ2-1	TRBV5-1	many	CASSPSSPTEQFF	TGCGCCAGCAGCCCGTCCTCCCCCACTGAGCAGTTCTTC
-	TRBJ2-2	TRBV2	many	CASEATANTGELFF	TGTGCCAGCGAGGCAACCGCGAACACCGGGGAGCTGTTTTTT
-	TRBJ1-6	TRBV5-5	many	CASSLDFESPLHF	TGTGCCAGCAGCCTGGACTTTGAGTCACCCCTCCACTTT
-	TRBJ2-3	TRBV5-1	many	CASSLIYRNYTDTQYF	TGCGCCAGCAGCCTCATCTACCGAAACTACACAGATACGCAGTATTTT
TRBD2	TRBJ2-2	TRBV5-1	many	CASSSRTSGGTNTGELFF	TGCGCCAGCAGCTCGCGGACTAGCGGGGGTACGAACACCGGGGAGCTGTTTTTT
TRBD2	TRBJ2-2	TRBV6-5	-	CASRQGLAGGYAGFAGELFF	TGTGCCAGCAGGCAGGGACTAGCGGGGGGGTATGCGGGGTTCGCCGGGGAGCTGTTTTTT
-	TRBJ2-7	TRBV20-1	-	CSASEGHSFEQYF	TGCAGTGCTAGCGAAGGGCACTCCTTTGAGCAGTACTTC
TRBD2	TRBJ2-1	TRBV9	many	CASSATSGSPEQFF	TGTGCCAGCAGCGCAACTAGCGGGAGCCCTGAGCAGTTCTTC
-	TRBJ1-1	TRBV27	many	CASSPKGNLATEAFF	TGTGCCAGCAGTCCGAAGGGTAACCTGGCCACTGAAGCTTTCTTT
-	TRBJ2-2	TRBV5-1	many	CASSSGFRGAGELFF	TGCGCCAGCAGCTCCGGATTTCGAGGGGCCGGGGAGCTGTTTTTT
TRBD2	TRBJ2-1	TRBV20-1	many	CSAENSGRGFYNEQFF	TGCAGTGCGGAGAATAGCGGGAGGGGATTCTACAATGAGCAGTTCTTC
TRBD1	TRBJ2-6	TRBV28	many	CASTPRGQGAVSFSGANVLTF	TGTGCCAGCACCCCAAGGGGGCAGGGGGCTGTTAGTTTCTCTGGGGCCAACGTCCTGACTTTC
-	TRBJ2-7	TRBV27	many	CASSWSPQGYEQYF	TGTGCCAGCTCATGGTCGCCTCAGGGCTACGAGCAGTACTTC
-	TRBJ1-5	TRBV7-2	many	CASSFETGSNQPQHF	TGTGCCAGCAGCTTCGAAACAGGGAGCAATCAGCCCCAGCATTTT
TRBD2	TRBJ2-5	TRBV3-1	many	CASSQDSGTRETQYF	TGTGCCAGCAGCCAAGATAGCGGGACTAGAGAGACCCAGTACTTC
TRBD2	TRBJ2-5	TRBV5-1	many	CASSPEVRRGETQYF	TGCGCCAGCAGCCCAGAAGTGCGGCGGGGGGAGACCCAGTACTTC
-	TRBJ2-1	TRBV6-6	many	CASSYSSEQFF	TGTGCCAGCAGTTACTCTAGCGAACAGTTCTTC
TRBD1	TRBJ2-1	TRBV20-1	-	CSARWLAGGNEQFF	TGCAGTGCTAGGTGGCTAGCAGGGGGCAATGAGCAGTTCTTC
-	TRBJ1-1	TRBV12-3/TRBV12-4	-	CASRSPVWAAEAFF	TGTGCCAGCAGATCGCCAGTCTGGGCTGCTGAAGCTTTCTTT
-	TRBJ1-2	TRBV20-1	many	CSAAPVGIGGYTF	TGCAGTGCCGCCCCTGTGGGGATTGGGGGCTACACCTTC
-	TRBJ2-2	TRBV5-6	many	CASSTDTGNTGELFF	TGTGCCAGCAGCACGGATACAGGGAACACCGGGGAGCTGTTTTTT
-	TRBJ2-7	TRBV5-1	many	CASSLGQGGRGEQYF	TGCGCCAGCAGCTTGGGTCAGGGTGGACGTGGAGAGCAGTACTTC
-	TRBJ1-1	TRBV27	-	CASSFRRGQEAFF	TGTGCCAGCAGTTTCCGAAGGGGTCAAGAAGCTTTCTTT
TRBD1	TRBJ2-6	TRBV5-1	many	CASSLDHRGLLASGANVLTF	TGCGCCAGCAGCCTCGATCACAGGGGCCTACTTGCCTCTGGGGCCAACGTCCTGACTTTC
-	TRBJ1-5	TRBV5-8	many	CASSLTGASNQPQHF	TGTGCCAGCAGCTTGACAGGTGCTAGCAATCAGCCCCAGCATTTT
-	TRBJ1-1	TRBV28	many	CASTLTPGSWEAFF	TGTGCCAGCACCCTCACTCCGGGGTCCTGGGAAGCTTTCTTT
TRBD1	TRBJ2-2	TRBV7-3	-	CASSLLQGDTGDLFF	TGTGCCAGCAGCTTATTACAGGGGGACACCGGTGATCTGTTTTTT
TRBD2	TRBJ2-2	TRBV5-1	many	CASSSGTSGTGELFF	TGCGCCAGCAGTTCCGGGACTAGCGGCACCGGGGAGCTGTTTTTT
-	TRBJ2-7	TRBV5-1	many	CASRAETEQYF	TGCGCCAGCAGGGCGGAGACCGAGCAGTACTTC
-	TRBJ2-3	TRBV9	many	CASSVEPSTDTQYF	TGTGCCAGCAGCGTGGAACCGAGCACAGATACGCAGTATTTT
TRBD1	TRBJ1-2	TRBV5-1	many	CASSPVSGTVRNYGYTF	TGCGCCAGCAGCCCCGTCTCCGGGACAGTGAGGAACTATGGCTACACCTTC
-	TRBJ2-5	TRBV29-1	many	CSVEEEVKQETQYF	TGCAGCGTTGAAGAGGAGGTTAAGCAAGAGACCCAGTACTTC